These 32 T cell receptor beta chains were sequenced from one sample in a study of T cells in localized non-small cell lung cancer. The data were produced by immunoSEQ multiplex PCR, yet TCRdb's version contains in-frame clones alone and is incomplete. The sample comprises 50,000 to 55,000 clones, more than 85% of which are singletons, and around 16% rests with the top ten. Here the sequenced sample was PBMCs, taken before any cancer treatment. The source is a female donor with stage II lung adenocarcinoma.

The chain uses TRBV7-9 and TRBJ2-7; D uncertain. Trimming shortened V by 8 bases and J by 2 bases, and 7 bases separated the two germline ends. The CDR3 loop spans 11 amino acids. CDR1 and CDR2 from the germline V gene are SEHNR and FQNEAQ (reference sequence). The CDR3 loop reads CASSTAYEQYF. CDR3 sequence (DNA): TGTGCCAGCTCGACGGCCTACGAGCAGTACTTC.

The chain uses TRBV7-2 and TRBJ1-1; D not resolved. In germline, CDR1 is SGHTA, CDR2 FQGNSA. V lost 8 bases and J lost 11, with 18 bases in between. The CDR3 is 12 amino acids. CDR3 nucleotide sequence: TGTGCCAGCGGGTCCATTGGCAGGCAGGCTTTCTTT. Translated, it gives CASGSIGRQAFF.

The chain couples TRBV10-1 to TRBJ2-3; no clear D. Germline V lookup: CDR1 WNHNN, CDR2 SYGVQD (reference sequence). The CDR3 runs to 17 residues. V was shortened by 6 bases and J by 3 bases, with 22 bases between the two germline ends. CDR3 sequence: CASSSDPEALSTDTQYF. CDR3 DNA: TGCGCCAGCAGCTCCGACCCAGAGGCGCTCTCGACAGATACGCAGTATTTT.

The chain links TRBV19 to TRBJ1-1, with no clear D. Looked up from germline, CDR1 is LNHDA and CDR2 is SQIVND (reference sequence). The CDR3 is 17 amino acids. V lost 1 base and J lost 0, with 15 bases in between. As DNA, the CDR3 is TGTGCCAGTAGTATAGTGATCGGGCACGAGATGAACACTGAAGCTTTCTTT. Translation gives CASSIVIGHEMNTEAFF. Supplemented by reference TRBV19 and TRBJ1-1, the full variable domain reads DGGITQSPKYLFRKEGQNVTLSCEQNLNHDAMYWYRQDPGQGLRLIYYSQIVNDFQKGDIAEGYSVSREKKESFPLTVTSAQKNPTAFYLCASSIVIGHEMNTEAFFGQGTRLTVV.

The chain joins TRBV27 to TRBJ2-5; the D gene is possibly TRBD1 (6 bases). The V and J ends lost 2 bases and 3 bases respectively, with 10 bases between them. From germline, CDR1 is MNHEY and CDR2 SMNVEV (reference sequence). This CDR3 region has 14 residues. The CDR3 nucleotides read TGTGCCAGCAGTTTAGGGGGCGTCAAAGAGACCCAGTACTTC. Protein: CASSLGGVKETQYF.

This clone was found a few times. This chain joins TRBV9 and TRBJ1-5; 7 bases align to TRBD1. CDR3 size: 14 residues. CDR1 SGDLS and CDR2 YYNGEE come from the germline V gene. The ends lost 4 bases at V and 7 bases at J; junction bases unmatched: 8. CDR3 sequence reads: CASSPGGVQQPQHF. The CDR3 DNA reads TGTGCCAGCAGCCCAGGGGGGGTCCAGCAGCCCCAGCATTTT. Drawing the rest from reference TRBV9 and TRBJ1-5, the complete variable domain is DSGVTQTPKHLITATGQRVTLRCSPRSGDLSVYWYQQSLDQGLQFLIQYYNGEERAKGNILERFSAQQFPDLHSELNLSSLELGDSALYFCASSPGGVQQPQHFGDGTRLSIL.

The V gene is TRBV5-6, the J gene TRBJ2-7, with TRBD1 matching 7 bases. The V and J ends lost 3 bases and 0 bases, in that order; junction bases with no gene match: 0. Germline V gene sequence: CDR1 SGHDT, CDR2 YYEEEE. CDR3 length: 13 amino acids. The CDR3 sequence: CASSSGGSYEQYF. In nucleotides, the CDR3 is TGTGCCAGCAGCTCAGGGGGCTCCTACGAGCAGTACTTC.

This chain joins TRBV5-1 and TRBJ2-4, with 11 bases matching TRBD2. The CDR3 has 14 residues. Germline values: CDR1 SGHRS, CDR2 YFSETQ. Trimming removed 3 bases from V and 8 bases from J; junction bases left unmatched: 4. CDR3 DNA sequence: TGCGCCAGCAGCTCTACTAGCGGGGGTGACATTCAGTACTTC. Amino acids: CASSSTSGGDIQYF.

The J gene is TRBJ2-7, the V gene TRBV27; possible D gene TRBD2, 6 bases. In germline, CDR1 is MNHEY, CDR2 SMNVEV (reference sequence). The CDR3 consists of 14 residues. V lost 3 bases and J lost 7, with 16 bases in between. The CDR3 spells CASSFGGETGEQYF. CDR3 in DNA: TGTGCCAGCAGTTTCGGAGGGGAAACTGGAGAGCAGTACTTC.

CDR3 amino acids: CASSFDRGDEQYF. The CDR3 DNA reads TGTGCCAGCAGCTTCGATAGGGGCGACGAGCAGTACTTC. The rearrangement joins TRBV7-3 to TRBJ2-7, with D possibly matching TRBD1 (5 bases). Germline V gives CDR1 SGHTA, CDR2 FQGTGA. Trimming cost V 3 bases and J 5 bases, with 11 bases left between them. The CDR3 has 13 residues.

This clone is termed hyperexpanded. The chain carries TRBV2 and TRBJ2-7; D gene unclear. Trimming took 6 bases from V and 4 from J, leaving 13 bases between them. The CDR3 is 13 residues long. Per the germline V gene, CDR1 is SNHLY and CDR2 is FYNNEI. CDR3 region: CASRVFGVYEQYF. For the CDR3, the DNA is TGTGCCAGCAGGGTATTTGGGGTTTACGAGCAGTACTTC.

This chain connects TRBV29-1 to TRBJ2-3, with D tentatively TRBD1 (7 bases). Germline lookup yields CDR1 SQVTM and CDR2 ANQGSEA. V gave up 1 base and J gave up 3 bases, with 11 bases separating them. The CDR3 extends over 14 amino acids. Here the CDR3 reads CSVEGQGGTDTQYF. The CDR3 DNA sequence: TGCAGCGTTGAAGGCCAGGGGGGAACAGATACGCAGTATTTT.

In its sample, this clone was seen once. This chain joins TRBV18 and TRBJ1-1; D remains ambiguous. From germline, CDR1 is KGHSH and CDR2 LQKENI. The CDR3 totals 12 residues. The V end lost 2 bases, the J end lost 7 bases, and 8 bases lay between the germline ends. Here the CDR3 reads CASSPAGSEAFF. In DNA, the CDR3 is TGTGCCAGCTCACCAGCGGGGAGTGAAGCTTTCTTT.

The gene calls are TRBV5-4 and TRBJ2-1; TRBD2 matches at 10 bases. Trimming removed 4 bases from V and 5 bases from J; junction bases left unmatched: 9. The CDR3 runs to 16 residues. Germline V gene lookup returns CDR1 SGHNT and CDR2 YYREEE (reference sequence). Written as DNA, the CDR3 is TGTGCCAGCAGCCCCAATAGCGGGGGGCCGAACAATGAGCAGTTCTTC. Protein sequence: CASSPNSGGPNNEQFF.

This sequence joins TRBV7-8 and TRBJ1-1; D ambiguous. This CDR3 region has 15 residues. CDR1 SGHVS and CDR2 FQNEAQ come from the germline V gene. The V and J ends lost 2 bases and 4 bases respectively, with 14 bases between them. The CDR3 sequence: CASSLPEGLITEAFF. The CDR3 DNA is TGTGCCAGCAGCTTACCCGAGGGATTAATCACTGAAGCTTTCTTT.

V gene TRBV9 combines with J gene TRBJ1-2, with D hard to call. Germline loops: CDR1 SGDLS, CDR2 YYNGEE. V lost 3 bases and J lost 2, with 11 bases in between. The CDR3 consists of 14 residues. CDR3 sequence: CASSAAATNYGYTF. As DNA, the CDR3 is TGTGCCAGCAGCGCCGCGGCGACCAACTATGGCTACACCTTC.

The J gene is TRBJ2-3, the V gene TRBV9; D unresolved. The length of the CDR3 is 13 residues. V lost 0 bases, J lost 5 bases, and 7 bases lay in between. CDR1 is SGDLS, CDR2 YYNGEE, per germline. The CDR3 here is CASSVAEEDTQYF. The CDR3 DNA reads as TGTGCCAGCAGCGTAGCTGAGGAAGATACGCAGTATTTT. Supplemented by reference TRBV9 and TRBJ2-3, the full variable domain reads DSGVTQTPKHLITATGQRVTLRCSPRSGDLSVYWYQQSLDQGLQFLIQYYNGEERAKGNILERFSAQQFPDLHSELNLSSLELGDSALYFCASSVAEEDTQYFGPGTRLTVL.

The J gene is TRBJ1-6, the V gene TRBV2, with 7 bases aligning to TRBD1. Germline lookup yields CDR1 SNHLY and CDR2 FYNNEI. With V trimmed by 6 bases and J by 7 bases, 3 bases remained unmatched. The CDR3 consists of 13 residues. CDR3 sequence reads: CASRGTANSPLHF. The CDR3 DNA sequence: TGTGCCAGCAGGGGGACAGCAAATTCACCCCTCCACTTT.

The chain has TRBV5-1 and TRBJ2-2; no clear D. This CDR3 spans 14 amino acids. V dropped 0 bases and J dropped 4 bases, with 7 bases sitting between them. The germline V gene encodes CDR1 SGHRS and CDR2 YFSETQ. In DNA, the CDR3 is TGCGCCAGCAGCTTGGGGGCGAGCACCGGGGAGCTGTTTTTT. Its translation: CASSLGASTGELFF.

V gene TRBV5-5 combines with J gene TRBJ1-4; D might be TRBD1 (5 bases). Trimming cost V 4 bases and J 7 bases, with 14 bases left between them. The V gene's germline CDR1 is SGHKS and CDR2 YYEKEE (reference sequence). The CDR3 has 14 residues. The CDR3: CASSPPQGTEKLFF. CDR3 coding DNA: TGTGCCAGCAGCCCTCCCCAGGGCACTGAAAAACTGTTTTTT.

V and J are TRBV6-6 and TRBJ2-3, with 9 bases aligning to TRBD2. Losses at the gene ends were 7 bases for V and 5 bases for J; bases not matched to a gene: 7. The CDR3 loop spans 14 amino acids. Germline V gives CDR1 MNHNY, CDR2 SVGAGI (reference sequence). Here the CDR3 DNA reads TGTGCCAGCAAGCCTAGCGGGGCGGGAGATACGCAGTATTTT. It is translated as CASKPSGAGDTQYF.

J is TRBJ1-2 and V is TRBV12-2. TRBV12-2 is annotated as a pseudogene. This CDR3 is built from 24 residues. The CDR3: CASRLARGGIGTRLTTHLLYGYTF. The CDR3 nucleotides are TGTGCAAGTCGCTTAGCGAGGGGAGGGATTGGGACGAGGCTTACTACTCACTTACTCTATGGCTACACCTTC.

The V and J genes are TRBV19 and TRBJ1-1; D might be TRBD1 (6 bases). This CDR3 is built from 16 residues. Germline V gene data show CDR1 as LNHDA and CDR2 as SQIVND (reference sequence). V was trimmed by 6 bases and J by 5 bases, leaving 22 bases between them. CDR3 sequence (DNA): TGTGCCAGTAGCTATAGCAGCAGGGGAGGGAAAACTGAAGCTTTCTTT. As protein: CASSYSSRGGKTEAFF.

J is TRBJ1-1 and V is TRBV13; TRBD1 might be the D (5 bases). The CDR3 contains 14 residues. V lost 5 bases, J lost 7 bases, and 17 bases lay in between. Germline CDR1 PRHDT, CDR2 FYEKMQ (reference sequence). CDR3 sequence: CASSSGDPLIEAFF. CDR3 nucleotide sequence: TGTGCCAGCAGCAGCGGGGACCCACTAATTGAAGCTTTCTTT.

This clone was detected only once. The V and J genes are TRBV7-6 and TRBJ1-1; D gene ambiguous. This CDR3 is built from 11 residues. Germline values: CDR1 SGHVS, CDR2 FNYEAQ. V dropped 5 bases and J dropped 7 bases, with 8 bases sitting between them. The CDR3, as DNA: TGTGCCAGCAGCAAAAGAGTTGAAGCTTTCTTT. Its protein is CASSKRVEAFF.

The rearrangement uses TRBV6-1 and TRBJ1-1; no clear D gene. The CDR3 has 14 residues. Germline lookup yields CDR1 MNHNS and CDR2 SASEGT. V dropped 3 bases and J dropped 4 bases, with 12 bases sitting between them. The CDR3 DNA follows: TGTGCCAGCAGTGACCAATTTGGTTCCACTGAAGCTTTCTTT. This translates into CASSDQFGSTEAFF.

V usage is TRBV11-3 and J usage is TRBJ2-1; possible D gene TRBD1, 5 bases. This CDR3 is 14 amino acids long. V was trimmed by 3 bases and J by 9 bases, leaving 15 bases between them. Germline assignment: CDR1 SGHNT and CDR2 YENEEA. The CDR3, as DNA: TGTGCCAGCAGCTTGGGGCAGTCAAGTGGTGAGCAGTTCTTC. The encoded protein is CASSLGQSSGEQFF.

This clone occurred a few times. The V call is TRBV6-6, the J call TRBJ1-2; possibly TRBD1 for D (5 bases). The V end lost 4 bases, the J end lost 11 bases, and 11 bases lay between the germline ends. This CDR3 comprises 11 residues. Germline CDR1 MNHNY, CDR2 SVGAGI (reference sequence). The CDR3 loop reads CASSFKQEYTF. The DNA of the CDR3 is TGTGCCAGCAGTTTTAAACAGGAATACACCTTC.

This clone came up a few times. The chain links TRBV19 to TRBJ1-1, with 7 bases fitting TRBD1. This CDR3 is 16 amino acids long. The junction had 15 bases not matched to a gene; V was cut back by 7 bases and J by 4 bases. Per germline, CDR1 LNHDA and CDR2 SQIVND (reference sequence). The CDR3 here is CASKPGTGQGGTEAFF. CDR3 bases: TGTGCCAGTAAGCCAGGTACAGGGCAGGGGGGCACTGAAGCTTTCTTT.

This rearrangement joins TRBV5-1 to TRBJ2-1, with 7 bases identical to TRBD1. The CDR3 covers 16 residues. Looked up from germline, CDR1 is SGHRS and CDR2 is YFSETQ. V lost 3 bases to trimming and J lost 2 bases; unmatched junction nucleotides: 8. CDR3 in DNA: TGCGCCAGCAGCTCCACAACAGGGGCCCCCTACAATGAGCAGTTCTTC. This gives the protein CASSSTTGAPYNEQFF.

The V gene is TRBV6-5, the J gene TRBJ2-7; D ambiguous. Per the germline V gene, CDR1 is MNHEY and CDR2 is SVGAGI. Trimming removed 0 bases from V and 3 bases from J, with 6 bases in between. The CDR3 sequence is 13 residues long. For the CDR3, the DNA is TGTGCCAGCAGTTACTCGCACAGCTACGAGCAGTACTTC. As protein: CASSYSHSYEQYF.

The chain carries TRBV6-6 and TRBJ1-2, with D uncertain. The germline CDR1 and CDR2 sequences are MNHNY and SVGAGI (reference sequence). This CDR3 comprises 14 residues. The ends were cut back, 3 bases at V and 4 bases at J, with 12 bases in the middle. CDR3 in DNA: TGTGCCAGCAGTTATATGGAGGCGCTCTATGGCTACACCTTC. Its translation is CASSYMEALYGYTF.